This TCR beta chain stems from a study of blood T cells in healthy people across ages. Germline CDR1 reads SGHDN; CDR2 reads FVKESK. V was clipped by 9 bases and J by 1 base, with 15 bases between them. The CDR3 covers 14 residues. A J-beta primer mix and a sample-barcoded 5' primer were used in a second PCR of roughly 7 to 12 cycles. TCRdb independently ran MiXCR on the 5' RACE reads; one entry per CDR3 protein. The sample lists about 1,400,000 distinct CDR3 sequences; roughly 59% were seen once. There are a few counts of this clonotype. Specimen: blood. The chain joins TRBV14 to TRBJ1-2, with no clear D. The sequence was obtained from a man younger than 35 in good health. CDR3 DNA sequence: TGTGCCAGAGACCGGGCCGTTGATAACTATGGCTACACCTTC. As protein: CARDRAVDNYGYTF.